The next 32 T cell receptor beta chains were all read from a single sample in a study of cytomegalovirus exposure and HLA in healthy donors. The PCR used 60 Vbeta and 13 Jbeta primers. Sequenced by immunoSEQ multiplex PCR; TCRdb stores in-frame clones only, minus some. The repertoire includes roughly 260,000 clones, 80% to 90% of them detected once, and 2% to 2.5% sits in the top ten. Sequenced sample: PBMCs. These receptors all stem from a middle-aged woman in good health and CMV-seropositive.

CDR3 nucleotide sequence: TGTGCCAGCAGGTATGTCCCCTACAATGAGCAGTTCTTC. Translating it yields CASRYVPYNEQFF. The J gene is TRBJ2-1, the V gene TRBV6-5; D gene uncertain. This CDR3 is built from 13 residues. Trimming stripped 6 bases from V and 2 bases from J, with 8 bases between. Germline-derived CDR1 and CDR2 are MNHEY and SVGAGI.

This clone was counted a few times. This sequence joins TRBV6-6 and TRBJ2-5, with 7 bases fitting TRBD2. Unmatched junction bases numbered 15, after V lost 6 bases and J lost 5 bases. The CDR3 contains 16 residues. CDR1 and CDR2 from the germline V gene are MNHNY and SVGAGI (reference sequence). Here the CDR3 reads CASSLLGSGGGETQYF. The CDR3 DNA sequence: TGTGCCAGCAGCTTACTCGGATCGGGGGGAGGGGAGACCCAGTACTTC.

The V gene is TRBV28, the J gene TRBJ1-2; tentative D call: TRBD1 (5 bases). Trimming took 5 bases from V and 4 from J, leaving 11 bases between them. CDR3 length: 13 amino acids. CDR1 and CDR2 from the germline V gene are MDHEN and SYDVKM. The CDR3 is CASSPGVAYGYTF. The CDR3 region has the DNA TGTGCCAGCAGTCCGGGGGTCGCCTATGGCTACACCTTC.

The chain recombines TRBV11-3 with TRBJ2-5; TRBD2 might be the D (5 bases). There are 14 residues in the CDR3. Trimming removed 6 bases at V and 5 bases at J, with 16 bases between. Germline V gene data show CDR1 as SGHNT and CDR2 as YENEEA. As DNA, the CDR3 is TGTGCCAGCAGTCGCGGAGGTCCCAGGGAGACCCAGTACTTC. Translation gives CASSRGGPRETQYF.

The rearrangement uses TRBV5-1 and TRBJ2-7, with 8 nucleotides matching TRBD1. The CDR3 runs to 15 residues. V lost 4 bases to trimming and J lost 0 bases; unmatched junction nucleotides: 6. Germline values: CDR1 SGHRS, CDR2 YFSETQ. CDR3 in DNA: TGCGCCAGCAGCGCTGGTGGACAGGGCTCCTACGAGCAGTACTTC. Translated: CASSAGGQGSYEQYF.

This chain connects TRBV18 to TRBJ2-7; the match to TRBD2 covers 14 bases. This CDR3 has 15 amino acids. Germline V CDR1 and CDR2: KGHSH, LQKENI. The V and J ends lost 4 bases and 6 bases, in that order; junction bases with no gene match: 5. CDR3 protein: CASSLGTSGSTEQYF. CDR3 nucleotides: TGTGCCAGCTCACTCGGGACTAGCGGGAGTACCGAGCAGTACTTC.

This clone turned up a few times. V and J are TRBV5-4 and TRBJ1-2; TRBD1 is a possible D gene (5 bases). Germline CDR1 is SGHNT and CDR2 is YYREEE (reference sequence). V lost 3 bases to trimming and J lost 8 bases, with 20 bases between them. CDR3 length: 15 residues. In DNA, the CDR3 is TGTGCCAGCAGCTCCTCAGGGTCGCAAGTCGGCGGCTACACCTTC. This codes for CASSSSGSQVGGYTF.

The chain has TRBV7-2 and TRBJ2-3; D ambiguous. The V end lost 3 bases, the J end lost 4 bases, and 8 bases lay between the germline ends. The length of the CDR3 is 13 residues. Germline CDR1 and CDR2: SGHTA and FQGNSA. The CDR3 reads CASSFSHSDTQYF. The CDR3 DNA reads TGTGCCAGCAGCTTTAGTCACTCAGATACGCAGTATTTT.

The chain recombines TRBV19 with TRBJ2-7, with D perhaps matching TRBD1 (5 bases). Germline V lookup: CDR1 LNHDA, CDR2 SQIVND (reference sequence). The ends were cut back, 1 base at V and 4 bases at J, with 11 bases in the middle. The CDR3 runs to 14 residues. The DNA for the CDR3 is TGTGCCAGTAGTATAGGGGGCGCGGAATACGAGCAGTACTTC. Residues: CASSIGGAEYEQYF.

J is TRBJ2-7 and V is TRBV27; 7 nucleotides align to TRBD1. V dropped 8 bases and J dropped 0; count of bases not matched to a gene: 10. Germline V gives CDR1 MNHEY, CDR2 SMNVEV (reference sequence). This CDR3 contains 15 residues. This CDR3 reads CASRNSGTVSYEQYF. The CDR3 coding sequence is TGTGCCAGCCGAAACTCCGGGACAGTCTCCTACGAGCAGTACTTC.

The V and J genes are TRBV28 and TRBJ2-5; 7 nucleotides line up with TRBD1. Germline assignment: CDR1 MDHEN and CDR2 SYDVKM. The J segment lost 4 bases and the V segment lost 2 bases, leaving 4 bases of the junction unmatched. This CDR3 is built from 14 residues. CDR3 nucleotides: TGTGCCAGCAGTTTACCGGGACAGCGAGAGACCCAGTACTTC. It codes for CASSLPGQRETQYF.

V is TRBV25-1 and J is TRBJ1-2, with 10 bases fitting TRBD1. This CDR3 is built from 14 residues. The germline V gene has CDR1 MGHDK and CDR2 SYGVNS. V shed 6 bases and J 6 bases; nucleotides not matched to a gene: 7. CDR3 residues: CASRATGGADGYTF. CDR3 coding DNA: TGTGCCAGCAGGGCGACAGGGGGCGCGGATGGCTACACCTTC.

The rearrangement links TRBV7-7 to TRBJ2-5; 8 nucleotides match TRBD1. V shed 10 bases, J shed 5 bases, and the junction held 9 bases outside the gene matches. Germline lookup yields CDR1 SSHAT and CDR2 FNYEAQ (reference sequence). The length of the CDR3 is 13 residues. CDR3 nucleotide sequence: TGTGCCATCGGGGGACAGGTTGGTGAGACCCAGTACTTC. Its protein is CAIGGQVGETQYF.

The rearrangement uses TRBV30 and TRBJ2-1, with 9 positions matching TRBD2. Per the germline V gene, CDR1 is GTSNPN and CDR2 is SVGIG (reference sequence). The CDR3 sequence is 15 residues long. J was trimmed by 5 bases and V by 4 bases; bases with no gene match: 9. The CDR3 loop reads CAWNRWLAGNNEQFF. CDR3 bases: TGTGCCTGGAATAGGTGGCTAGCGGGGAACAATGAGCAGTTCTTC.

The chain links TRBV19 to TRBJ2-1, with D tentatively TRBD1 (9 bases). Trimming cost V 5 bases and J 5 bases, with 25 bases left between them. CDR1 is LNHDA and CDR2 is SQIVND in the germline V gene (reference sequence). CDR3 length: 18 residues. The CDR3 DNA is TGTGCCAGTAGTCGGACAGGGGCTAGCGGGCGGGCGGACAATGAGCAGTTCTTC. This gives the protein CASSRTGASGRADNEQFF.

The CDR3: CASSATWTGAGTGELFF. The CDR3 coding sequence is TGTGCCAGCAGCGCCACCTGGACAGGGGCGGGCACCGGGGAGCTGTTTTTT. The gene calls are TRBV2 and TRBJ2-2, with TRBD1 identical over 9 bases. CDR3 length equals 17 residues. CDR1 and CDR2 from the germline V gene are SNHLY and FYNNEI. The J segment lost 4 bases and the V segment lost 6 bases, leaving 12 bases of the junction unmatched.

The chain employs TRBV7-2 and TRBJ1-4; D gene uncertain. Trimming stripped 5 bases from V and 5 bases from J, with 9 bases between. The CDR3 consists of 13 residues. Germline CDR1 reads SGHTA; CDR2 reads FQGNSA. The CDR3 loop reads CASSRGPNEKLFF. CDR3 bases: TGTGCCAGCAGCCGCGGGCCGAATGAAAAACTGTTTTTT.

This clone turned up a few times. The rearrangement links TRBV7-3 to TRBJ1-1; D gene ambiguous. Germline V CDR1 and CDR2: SGHTA, FQGTGA. The CDR3 is 12 amino acids. V dropped 3 bases and J dropped 1 base, with 3 bases sitting between them. The CDR3 here is CASSFGNTEAFF. The CDR3 DNA reads TGTGCCAGCAGCTTCGGGAACACTGAAGCTTTCTTT.

Of note for this clone: Different DNA sequences within this sample yield the same CDR3. The chain combines TRBV5-1 with TRBJ1-1, with 9 bases matching TRBD1. Germline V gives CDR1 SGHRS, CDR2 YFSETQ. V lost 0 bases and J lost 4; bases outside the gene matches: 4. The CDR3 totals 15 residues. The CDR3 spells CASSLEGQGGTEAFF. CDR3 nucleotides: TGCGCCAGCAGCTTGGAGGGACAGGGAGGCACTGAAGCTTTCTTT.

V is TRBV18 and J is TRBJ2-7, with D perhaps TRBD1 (5 bases). Trimming removed 2 bases at V and 4 bases at J, with 15 bases between. This CDR3 has 15 residues. In germline, CDR1 is KGHSH, CDR2 LQKENI. The CDR3 region is CASSPYGRDDYEQYF. The CDR3 DNA is TGTGCCAGCTCACCATATGGCAGGGATGATTACGAGCAGTACTTC.

This rearrangement joins TRBV28 to TRBJ2-1; 8 bases line up with TRBD2. The V segment lost 7 bases and the J segment 5 bases; nucleotides outside the gene matches: 4. The CDR3 runs 13 residues. Per the germline V gene, CDR1 is MDHEN and CDR2 is SYDVKM. Here the CDR3 DNA reads TGTGCCAGCACCGTAGCGGGAAACAATGAGCAGTTCTTC. It yields the protein CASTVAGNNEQFF.

J is TRBJ2-7 and V is TRBV30; possible D gene TRBD2, 7 bases. The V gene's germline CDR1 is GTSNPN and CDR2 SVGIG (reference sequence). Deletions cut 3 bases from V and 3 bases from J, with 15 bases between. The CDR3 covers 14 residues. CDR3 residues: CAWSLGGGFYEQYF. The CDR3 DNA is TGTGCCTGGAGCCTAGGGGGGGGTTTCTACGAGCAGTACTTC.

The V and J genes are TRBV7-2 and TRBJ2-1, with unresolved D. V lost 5 bases and J lost 7, with 9 bases in between. CDR3 length: 12 amino acids. Germline values: CDR1 SGHTA, CDR2 FQGNSA. CDR3 in amino acids: CASSPILNEQFF. CDR3 DNA sequence: TGTGCCAGCAGCCCGATACTGAATGAGCAGTTCTTC. The full variable domain, in which reference TRBV7-2 and TRBJ2-1 provide the parts outside the CDR3, is GAGVSQSPSNKVTEKGKDVELRCDPISGHTALYWYRQSLGQGLEFLIYFQGNSAPDKSGLPSDRFSAERTGGSVSTLTIQRTQQEDSAVYLCASSPILNEQFFGPGTRLTVL.

The chain couples TRBV7-8 to TRBJ2-5, with 7 bases lining up with TRBD2. Germline CDR1 reads SGHVS; CDR2 reads FQNEAQ. J lost 0 bases, V lost 4 bases, and 5 bases had no gene match. This CDR3 is built from 15 residues. The CDR3 bases are TGTGCCAGCAGCTCGTGGGAGGGCGACCAAGAGACCCAGTACTTC. It translates to CASSSWEGDQETQYF.

J is TRBJ1-5 and V is TRBV28; no definite D call. The V gene's germline CDR1 is MDHEN and CDR2 SYDVKM. The V end was cut by 7 bases, the J end by 9 bases, with 16 bases between. The CDR3 is 13 amino acids. In DNA form, the CDR3 reads TGTGCCAGCACCATTGAGGGTCAAGGGCCCCAGCATTTT. The encoded protein is CASTIEGQGPQHF.

This sequence joins TRBV27 and TRBJ2-1, with 8 bases that match TRBD2. This CDR3 has 18 residues. Germline lookup yields CDR1 MNHEY and CDR2 SMNVEV (reference sequence). V was pared by 1 base and J by 1 base, with 9 bases of the junction left unmatched. Here the CDR3 DNA reads TGTGCCAGCAGTTTATTCGCAAGCGGGAGTAAGTCCTACAATGAGCAGTTCTTC. This encodes CASSLFASGSKSYNEQFF.

This clone was seen a handful of times. The J gene is TRBJ2-5, the V gene TRBV7-6; 10 nucleotides agree with TRBD2. The junction had 4 bases not matched to a gene; V was cut back by 0 bases and J by 6 bases. CDR3 length equals 15 residues. Germline V gene data show CDR1 as SGHVS and CDR2 as FNYEAQ. Written as DNA, the CDR3 is TGTGCCAGCAGCTTAGCGGGACTAGCGTGGCAGACCCAGTACTTC. The encoded protein is CASSLAGLAWQTQYF. Full variable domain (missing parts from reference TRBV7-6 and TRBJ2-5): GAGVSQSPRYKVTKRGQDVALRCDPISGHVSLYWYRQALGQGPEFLTYFNYEAQQDKSGLPNDRFSAERPEGSISTLTIQRTEQRDSAMYRCASSLAGLAWQTQYFGPGTRLLVL.

The table lists this clone with a few counts. The J gene is TRBJ2-5, the V gene TRBV30, with TRBD2 matching over 11 bases. Germline V CDR1 and CDR2: GTSNPN, SVGIG (reference sequence). The V and J ends lost 3 bases and 4 bases, in that order; junction bases with no gene match: 7. The CDR3 totals 15 residues. CDR3 bases: TGTGCCTGGAGGAAGGGGACTAGCGGCTCAGAGACCCAGTACTTC. Its translation is CAWRKGTSGSETQYF.

With respect to this clone: The sample holds other DNA sequences that translate to the same CDR3. The V call is TRBV25-1, the J call TRBJ2-7; D gene unclear. CDR1 is MGHDK and CDR2 is SYGVNS in the germline V gene. The CDR3 length is 14 residues. Deletions cut 0 bases from V and 2 bases from J, with 8 bases between. As DNA, the CDR3 is TGTGCCAGCAGTGAATATTACGGTACCTACGAGCAGTACTTC. Encoded protein: CASSEYYGTYEQYF.

In this sample, this clone turned up once. The genes are TRBV14 and TRBJ2-7, with D maybe TRBD1 (7 bases). The CDR3 runs to 14 residues. Germline loops: CDR1 SGHDN, CDR2 FVKESK. V lost 3 bases and J 5 bases, leaving 14 bases between the germline ends. The CDR3 sequence is CASSQQGGWHEQYF. The CDR3 coding sequence is TGTGCCAGCAGCCAGCAGGGGGGCTGGCACGAGCAGTACTTC.

This chain links TRBV7-6 with TRBJ1-5, with D perhaps matching TRBD1 (6 bases). The CDR3 has 14 amino acids. Germline V lookup: CDR1 SGHVS, CDR2 FNYEAQ. Trimming removed 5 bases at V and 2 bases at J, with 10 bases between. CDR3 amino acids: CASSMGGRNQPQHF. DNA for the CDR3: TGTGCCAGCAGCATGGGGGGGCGCAATCAGCCCCAGCATTTT.

This chain joins TRBV5-1 and TRBJ1-2; tentatively, D is TRBD1 (6 bases). This CDR3 is built from 16 residues. V was pared by 5 bases and J by 0 bases, with 17 bases between. The germline V gene has CDR1 SGHRS and CDR2 YFSETQ. The CDR3 DNA is TGCGCCAGCAGGCCGGTTCGGGGGGCGACTAACTATGGCTACACCTTC. Amino acid sequence: CASRPVRGATNYGYTF. Looking up the rest from reference TRBV5-1 and TRBJ1-2 gives the full variable domain: KAGVTQTPRYLIKTRGQQVTLSCSPISGHRSVSWYQQTPGQGLQFLFEYFSETQRNKGNFPGRFSGRQFSNSRSEMNVSTLELGDSALYLCASRPVRGATNYGYTFGSGTRLTVV.